The text below deals with one T cell receptor beta chain. CDR3 length equals 15 residues. From germline, CDR1 is SGHNT and CDR2 YYREEE (reference sequence). Trimming shortened V by 2 bases and J by 9 bases, and 15 bases separated the two germline ends. The data belong to a study of cytomegalovirus exposure and HLA in healthy donors. There were likely unrecorded immune exposures, though donors were nominally healthy when sampled. Researchers ran the PCR with 60 Vbeta and 13 Jbeta primers. Sequenced by immunoSEQ multiplex PCR; TCRdb stores in-frame clones only, minus some. In total, the table holds 130,000 or so clones.

The J gene is TRBJ1-6, the V gene TRBV5-4; weak D call: TRBD1 (5 bases). This TCR derives from a woman in her forties in good health and CMV-seronegative. Sequenced: PBMCs. The CDR3 DNA reads as TGTGCCAGCAGCTTAGATTGGGGGGGGAGTTCACCCCTCCACTTT. Translated: CASSLDWGGSSPLHF.